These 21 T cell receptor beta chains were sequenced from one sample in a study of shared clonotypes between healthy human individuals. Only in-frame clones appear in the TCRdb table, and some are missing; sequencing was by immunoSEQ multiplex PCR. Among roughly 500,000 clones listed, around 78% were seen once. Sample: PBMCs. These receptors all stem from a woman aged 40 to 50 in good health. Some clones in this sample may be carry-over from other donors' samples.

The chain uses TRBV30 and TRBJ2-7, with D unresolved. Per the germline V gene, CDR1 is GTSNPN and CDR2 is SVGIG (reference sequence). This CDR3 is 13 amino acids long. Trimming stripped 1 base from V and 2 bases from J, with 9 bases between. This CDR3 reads CAWSAGFTYEQYF. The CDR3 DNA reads TGTGCCTGGAGTGCAGGCTTTACCTACGAGCAGTACTTC.

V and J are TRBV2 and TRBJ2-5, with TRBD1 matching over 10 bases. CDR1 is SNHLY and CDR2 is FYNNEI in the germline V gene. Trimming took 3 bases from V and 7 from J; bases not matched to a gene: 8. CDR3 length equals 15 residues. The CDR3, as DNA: TGTGCCAGCAGTGATGTGGGACAGGGGAGTTGGACCCAGTACTTC. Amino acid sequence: CASSDVGQGSWTQYF.

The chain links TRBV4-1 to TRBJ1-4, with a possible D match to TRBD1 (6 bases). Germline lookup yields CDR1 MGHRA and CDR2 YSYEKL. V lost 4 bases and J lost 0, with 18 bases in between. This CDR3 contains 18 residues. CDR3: CASSRVPGHLTTNEKLFF. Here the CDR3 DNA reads TGCGCCAGCAGCCGCGTACCGGGACACCTAACAACTAATGAAAAACTGTTTTTT.

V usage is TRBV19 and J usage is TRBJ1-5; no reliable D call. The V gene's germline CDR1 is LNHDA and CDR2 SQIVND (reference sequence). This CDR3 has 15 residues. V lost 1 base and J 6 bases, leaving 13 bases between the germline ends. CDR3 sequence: CASSIGSVRTQPQHF. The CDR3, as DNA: TGTGCCAGTAGTATAGGGAGCGTTCGTACTCAGCCCCAGCATTTT. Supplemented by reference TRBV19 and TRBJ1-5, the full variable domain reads DGGITQSPKYLFRKEGQNVTLSCEQNLNHDAMYWYRQDPGQGLRLIYYSQIVNDFQKGDIAEGYSVSREKKESFPLTVTSAQKNPTAFYLCASSIGSVRTQPQHFGDGTRLSIL.

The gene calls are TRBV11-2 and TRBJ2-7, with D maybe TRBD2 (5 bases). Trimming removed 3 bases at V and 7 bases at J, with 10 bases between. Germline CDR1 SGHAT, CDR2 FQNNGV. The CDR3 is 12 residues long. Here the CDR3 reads CASSFSGWEQYF. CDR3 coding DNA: TGTGCCAGCAGCTTTTCGGGGTGGGAGCAGTACTTC.

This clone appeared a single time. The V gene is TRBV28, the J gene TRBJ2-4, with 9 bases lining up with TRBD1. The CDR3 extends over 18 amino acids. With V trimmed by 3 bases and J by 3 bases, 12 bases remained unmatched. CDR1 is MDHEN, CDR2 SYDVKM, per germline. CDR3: CASSLTGTGGWGKNIQYF. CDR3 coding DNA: TGTGCCAGCAGTTTGACCGGTACAGGGGGCTGGGGCAAAAACATTCAGTACTTC.

Written as DNA, the CDR3 is TGTGCCAGCAGCATCGGACTAGGGGATACGCAGTATTTT. Translation gives CASSIGLGDTQYF. This chain links TRBV7-3 with TRBJ2-3, with 7 bases identical to TRBD2. The CDR3 sequence is 13 residues long. The V gene's germline CDR1 is SGHTA and CDR2 FQGTGA. Germline trimming cut 5 bases from V and 6 bases from J; bases unmatched to any gene: 5.

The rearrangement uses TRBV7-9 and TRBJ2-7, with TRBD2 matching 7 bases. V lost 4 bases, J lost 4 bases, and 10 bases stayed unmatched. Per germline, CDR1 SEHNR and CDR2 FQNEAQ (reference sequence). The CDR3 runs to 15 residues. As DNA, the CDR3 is TGTGCCAGCAGCTCGCGGGGAGGGGAAATGTACGAGCAGTACTTC. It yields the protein CASSSRGGEMYEQYF.

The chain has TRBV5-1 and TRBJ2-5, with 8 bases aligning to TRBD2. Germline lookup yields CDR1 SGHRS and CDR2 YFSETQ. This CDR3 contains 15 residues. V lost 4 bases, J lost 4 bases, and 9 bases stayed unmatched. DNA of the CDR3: TGCGCCAGCAGCCGCCTGACCGGGGGGGCAGAGACCCAGTACTTC. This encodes CASSRLTGGAETQYF.

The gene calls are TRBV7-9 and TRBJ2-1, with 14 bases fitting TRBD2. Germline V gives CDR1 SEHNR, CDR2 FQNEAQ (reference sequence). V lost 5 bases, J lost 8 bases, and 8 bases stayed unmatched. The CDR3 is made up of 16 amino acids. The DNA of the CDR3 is TGTGCCAGCAGCGCACGACTAGCGGGAGGGTTCGATGAGCAGTTCTTC. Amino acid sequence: CASSARLAGGFDEQFF.

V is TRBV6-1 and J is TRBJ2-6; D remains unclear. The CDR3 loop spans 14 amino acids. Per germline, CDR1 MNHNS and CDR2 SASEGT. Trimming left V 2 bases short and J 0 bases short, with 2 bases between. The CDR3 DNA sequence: TGTGCCAGCAGTGAACTCTCTGGGGCCAACGTCCTGACTTTC. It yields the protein CASSELSGANVLTF.

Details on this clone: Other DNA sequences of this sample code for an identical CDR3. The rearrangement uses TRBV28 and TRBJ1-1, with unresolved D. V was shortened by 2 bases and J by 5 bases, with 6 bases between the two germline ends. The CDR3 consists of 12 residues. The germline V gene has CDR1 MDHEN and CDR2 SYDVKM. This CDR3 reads CASSLRVTEAFF. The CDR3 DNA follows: TGTGCCAGCAGTTTAAGGGTGACTGAAGCTTTCTTT.

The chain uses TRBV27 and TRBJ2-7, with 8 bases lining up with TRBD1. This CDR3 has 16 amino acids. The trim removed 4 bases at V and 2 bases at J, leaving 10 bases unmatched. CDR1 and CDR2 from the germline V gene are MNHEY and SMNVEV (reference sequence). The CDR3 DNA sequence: TGTGCCAGCAGTTATAGGGGACAGGTGAGAACCTACGAGCAGTACTTC. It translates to CASSYRGQVRTYEQYF.

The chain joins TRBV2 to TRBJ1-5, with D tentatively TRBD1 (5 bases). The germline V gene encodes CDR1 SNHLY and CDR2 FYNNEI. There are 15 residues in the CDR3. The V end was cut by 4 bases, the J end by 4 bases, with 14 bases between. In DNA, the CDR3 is TGTGCCAGCAGTGGTTCCGGGACGGAGAATCAGCCCCAGCATTTT. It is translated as CASSGSGTENQPQHF.

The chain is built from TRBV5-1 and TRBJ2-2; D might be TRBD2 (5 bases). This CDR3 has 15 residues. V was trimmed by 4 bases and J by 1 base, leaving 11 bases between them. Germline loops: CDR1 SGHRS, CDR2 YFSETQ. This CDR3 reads CASSLAGGNTGELFF. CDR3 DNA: TGCGCCAGCAGCCTGGCAGGAGGGAACACCGGGGAGCTGTTTTTT.

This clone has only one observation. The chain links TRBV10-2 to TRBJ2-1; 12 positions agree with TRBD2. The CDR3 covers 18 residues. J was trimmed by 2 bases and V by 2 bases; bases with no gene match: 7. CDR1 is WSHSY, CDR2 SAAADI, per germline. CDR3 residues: CASSEHTGTSGPYNEQFF. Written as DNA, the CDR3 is TGCGCCAGCAGTGAGCATACCGGGACTAGCGGGCCCTACAATGAGCAGTTCTTC.

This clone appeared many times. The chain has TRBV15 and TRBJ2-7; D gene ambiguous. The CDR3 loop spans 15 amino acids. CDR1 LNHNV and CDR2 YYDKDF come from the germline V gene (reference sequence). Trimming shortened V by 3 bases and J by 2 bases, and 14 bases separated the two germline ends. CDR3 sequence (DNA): TGTGCCACCAGCAGGATTTCCCTGCGGACCTACGAGCAGTACTTC. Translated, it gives CATSRISLRTYEQYF. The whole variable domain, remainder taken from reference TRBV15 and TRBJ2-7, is DAMVIQNPRYQVTQFGKPVTLSCSQTLNHNVMYWYQQKSSQAPKLLFHYYDKDFNNEADTPDNFQSRRPNTSFCFLDIRSPGLGDTAMYLCATSRISLRTYEQYFGPGTRLTVT.

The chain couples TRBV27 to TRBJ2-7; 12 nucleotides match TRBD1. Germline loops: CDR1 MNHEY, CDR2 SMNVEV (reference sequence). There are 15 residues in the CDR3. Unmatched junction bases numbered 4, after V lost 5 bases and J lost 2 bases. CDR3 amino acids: CASSLRDRGPYEQYF. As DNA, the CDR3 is TGTGCCAGCAGTCTCCGGGACAGGGGGCCCTACGAGCAGTACTTC.

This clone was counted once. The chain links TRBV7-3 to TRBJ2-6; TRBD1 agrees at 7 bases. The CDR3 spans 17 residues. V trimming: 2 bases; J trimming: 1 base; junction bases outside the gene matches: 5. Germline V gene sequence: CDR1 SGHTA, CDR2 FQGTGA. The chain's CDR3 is CASSLVGGNSGANVLTF. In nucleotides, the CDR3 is TGTGCCAGCAGCTTAGTAGGGGGCAATTCTGGGGCCAACGTCCTGACTTTC. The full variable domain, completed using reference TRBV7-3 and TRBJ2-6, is GAGVSQTPSNKVTEKGKYVELRCDPISGHTALYWYRQSLGQGPEFLIYFQGTGAADDSGLPNDRFFAVRPEGSVSTLKIQRTERGDSAVYLCASSLVGGNSGANVLTFGAGSRLTVL.

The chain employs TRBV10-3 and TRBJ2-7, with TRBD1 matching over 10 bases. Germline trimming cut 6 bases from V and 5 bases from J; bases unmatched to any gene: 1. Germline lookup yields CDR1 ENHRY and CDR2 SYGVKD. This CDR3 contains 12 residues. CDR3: CAISGTGDEQYF. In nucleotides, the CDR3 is TGTGCCATCAGCGGGACAGGGGACGAGCAGTACTTC.

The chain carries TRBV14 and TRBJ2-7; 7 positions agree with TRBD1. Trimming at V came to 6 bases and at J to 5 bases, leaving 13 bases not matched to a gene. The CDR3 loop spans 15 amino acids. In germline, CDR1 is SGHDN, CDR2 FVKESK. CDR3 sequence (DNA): TGTGCCAGCAGTATCACGGGACAGATTCAGGACGAGCAGTACTTC. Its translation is CASSITGQIQDEQYF. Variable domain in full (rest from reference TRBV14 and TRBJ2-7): EAGVTQFPSHSVIEKGQTVTLRCDPISGHDNLYWYRRVMGKEIKFLLHFVKESKQDESGMPNNRFLAERTGGTYSTLKVQPAELEDSGVYFCASSITGQIQDEQYFGPGTRLTVT.